This entry features one TCR beta chain sequence. What it binds is not known. A sample-barcoded 5' primer and a J-beta primer mix were used in a second PCR of about 6 to 12 cycles. Each cDNA molecule was tagged by a template-switch adaptor that had 12 random nucleotides. TCRdb fed the 5' RACE reads into MiXCR, producing one record per CDR3 protein. Of about 680,000 distinct CDR3 sequences in the sample, 49% are singletons; the top ten hold approximately 32%. The CDR3 is made up of 15 amino acids. The ends lost 4 bases at V and 8 bases at J; junction bases unmatched: 12. Germline loops: CDR1 GTSNPN, CDR2 SVGIG (reference sequence). This sample is drawn from a study of blood T cells in healthy people across ages. They isolated at least 6 million PBMCs from each sample. Study-wide results and caveats: Strong correlation was found linking TCR beta diversity to naive T cell percentage.

The rearrangement links TRBV30 to TRBJ2-3; TRBD2 aligns across 10 bases. The TCR sequence derives from a woman aged 55-70 years in good health. Sequencing was carried out using blood. Here the CDR3 reads CAWNPSGGRRGTQYF. Here the CDR3 DNA reads TGTGCCTGGAATCCTAGCGGGGGCCGCAGGGGTACGCAGTATTTT.